This T cell receptor beta chain is from a study of cytomegalovirus exposure and HLA in healthy donors. Overall study context: The 120 or so validation repertoires used a platform that matched the one used for the roughly 700 first-cohort repertoires, as a later analysis reported. Overall study results and limits: There were a few CMV-associated chains whose specificity for CMV antigens was confirmed in vitro. Some public TCRs appeared in many individuals, while most sequences were rare.

On this clone itself: Its antigen is still unknown.

Here immunoSEQ multiplex PCR was the method, and the copy in TCRdb shows in-frame clones only, minus some. This sample carries more than 300,000 clones, around 86% of them seen once, and the ten largest clones take roughly 0.75%. Per germline, CDR1 SGHVS and CDR2 FQNEAQ. The CDR3 totals 14 residues. Germline trimming cut 2 bases from V and 5 bases from J; bases unmatched to any gene: 4. Sequencing was carried out using PBMCs. This chain links TRBV7-8 with TRBJ2-3; 7 positions match TRBD1. This clonotype originated in a woman younger than 35 in good health and CMV-seronegative. In nucleotides, the CDR3 is TGTGCCAGCAGCTTAAAGGGGGCGAGAGATACGCAGTATTTT. Encoded protein: CASSLKGARDTQYF.